A selection of T cell receptor beta chains follows, all from one sample in a study of vaccination and CD4 T cells after COVID-19. MiXCR, applied by TCRdb to the PCR reads, yields one record per CDR3 protein. The sample records about 26,000 distinct CDR3 sequences, approximately 40% being singletons. For these TCRs, the target antigens are not known. Sequencing was performed on CD4+ T cells from blood, cultured in vitro, taken about 7 months after SARS-CoV-2 vaccination. These receptors came from a human donor who had recovered from COVID-19. Both conserved end residues are part of each CDR3. A D gene is named only where the DNA matches it firmly. Size is omitted from some rows. Given values are once, few, many or a class for expanded clones.

d_call,clone_size,v_call,j_call,cdr3_aa,cdr3_nt
TRBD2,.,TRBV29-1,TRBJ2-3,CSVKAGGPKTDTQYF,TGCAGCGTTAAGGCGGGAGGGCCTAAGACAGATACGCAGTATTTT
.,few,TRBV2,TRBJ2-7,CASTGQGYEQYF,TGTGCCAGCACCGGGCAGGGGTACGAGCAGTACTTC
.,.,TRBV29-1,TRBJ1-2,CSVVDGYTF,TGCAGCGTCGTGGATGGCTACACCTTC
.,.,TRBV1,TRBJ2-1,CTSSQGVDVLEQFF,TGCACCAGCAGCCAGGGCGTGGACGTTCTTGAGCAGTTCTTC
.,.,TRBV18,TRBJ1-5,CASSPFGASNQPQHF,TGTGCCAGCTCACCATTCGGGGCGAGCAATCAGCCCCAGCATTTT
TRBD1,.,TRBV9,TRBJ1-6,CASSPNRDSLSPLHF,TGTGCCAGCAGCCCCAATAGGGACAGTCTTTCACCCCTCCACTTT
TRBD2,.,TRBV24-1,TRBJ2-1,CATSDPSGSVYNEQFF,TGTGCCACCAGTGACCCTAGCGGGAGTGTGTACAATGAGCAGTTCTTC
.,.,TRBV5-4,TRBJ2-5,CASSRGGGGQETQYF,TGTGCCAGCAGCCGAGGGGGGGGAGGCCAAGAGACCCAGTACTTC
.,.,TRBV7-8,TRBJ2-1,CASSSPGRGGNEQFF,TGTGCCAGCAGCTCCCCCGGCAGAGGGGGCAATGAGCAGTTCTTC
.,.,TRBV7-6,TRBJ2-6,CASSLEGTYGANVLTF,TGTGCCAGCAGCTTAGAGGGGACATATGGGGCCAACGTCCTGACTTTC
.,.,TRBV6-1,TRBJ2-3,CASRLLTDTQYF,TGTGCCAGCAGACTTTTGACAGATACGCAGTATTTT
.,.,TRBV19,TRBJ1-3,CASNDRSGNTIYF,TGTGCCAGTAACGACCGCTCTGGAAACACCATATATTTT
.,medium-sized,TRBV7-5,TRBJ1-6,CISVPEVGTVGNSPLHF,.
TRBD2,few,TRBV20-1,TRBJ2-1,CSANPGLAGATYNEQFF,TGCAGTGCAAACCCCGGACTAGCGGGGGCTACCTACAATGAGCAGTTCTTC
.,.,TRBV27,TRBJ2-4,CASSKTEGNIQYF,TGTGCCAGCAGTAAGACAGAGGGAAACATTCAGTACTTC
.,.,TRBV4-2,TRBJ2-7,CASSHPPAGQGTHEQYF,TGTGCCAGCAGCCACCCTCCCGCGGGGCAGGGCACACACGAGCAGTACTTC
.,once,TRBV10-1,TRBJ2-7,CASSDTGYEQYF,TGCGCCAGCAGTGATACAGGATACGAGCAGTACTTC
.,.,TRBV6-2/TRBV6-3,TRBJ1-5,CASSQGFGRNQPQHF,TGTGCCAGCAGTCAGGGGTTCGGCAGGAATCAGCCCCAGCATTTT
.,few,TRBV12-3/TRBV12-4,TRBJ1-6,CASSFGIGSPLHF,TGTGCCAGCAGTTTTGGGATTGGGTCACCCCTCCACTTT
TRBD2,.,TRBV6-5,TRBJ2-2,CASSYPSLAGGPSTGELFF,TGTGCCAGCAGTTACCCCAGCCTAGCGGGAGGGCCTAGCACCGGGGAGCTGTTTTTT
.,once,TRBV2,TRBJ1-5,CASRQGWVQPQHF,TGTGCCAGCAGGCAGGGGTGGGTTCAGCCCCAGCATTTT
.,few,TRBV7-2,TRBJ2-2,CASSLGGRTTGELFF,TGTGCCAGCAGCTTAGGGGGGAGGACGACCGGGGAGCTGTTTTTT
.,.,TRBV6-1,TRBJ1-2,CASSEFAVPLQPLNYGYTF,TGTGCCAGCAGTGAATTCGCGGTTCCTTTGCAGCCTCTTAACTATGGCTACACCTTC
TRBD1,few,TRBV5-4,TRBJ2-5,CASSLAGTGPSETQYF,TGTGCCAGCAGCTTGGCCGGGACAGGACCCAGCGAGACCCAGTACTTC
TRBD1,.,TRBV6-1,TRBJ2-7,CASRDRGSLSYEQYF,TGTGCCAGCAGAGACAGGGGCTCTTTATCCTACGAGCAGTACTTC
TRBD2,.,TRBV11-2,TRBJ2-5,CASSLGTSGSVVAQYF,TGTGCCAGCAGCTTGGGGACTAGCGGGAGTGTCGTAGCCCAGTACTTC
TRBD2,medium-sized,TRBV20-1,TRBJ2-1,CTAGGRSYNEQFF,TGCACAGCGGGAGGACGCTCCTACAATGAGCAGTTCTTC
TRBD1,.,TRBV27,TRBJ2-3,CASSPRTGEGGDTQYF,TGTGCCAGCAGTCCGCGGACAGGGGAAGGCGGGGATACGCAGTATTTT
.,once,TRBV10-2,TRBJ2-1,CASSVRGYSIEQFF,TGCGCCAGCAGTGTGAGGGGGTACTCAATTGAGCAGTTCTTC
.,.,TRBV28,TRBJ1-3,CASSLSWGGPLYF,TGTGCCAGCAGTTTAAGTTGGGGAGGGCCCTTATATTTT
TRBD1,.,TRBV2,TRBJ1-1,CASSSTGGNTEAFF,TGTGCCAGCAGTAGCACAGGGGGGAACACTGAAGCTTTCTTT
.,.,TRBV7-8,TRBJ2-5,CASSLGAASETQYF,TGTGCCAGCAGCTTAGGCGCCGCATCGGAGACCCAGTACTTC
.,.,TRBV25-1,TRBJ2-1,CASSEGARGSYNEQFF,TGTGCCAGCAGTGAGGGGGCGCGAGGCTCCTACAATGAGCAGTTCTTC